What follows are 5 T cell receptor beta chains derived from one specimen sequenced in a study of regulatory T cells in long-lasting Graves disease. The time point: persistent/refractory GD, antithyroid drugs over 5 years with positive TRAb. The TCR library was made from RNA that had been extracted from PBMCs in TRIzol. Construction of the TCR beta libraries employed iRepertoire HTBI primers in conjunction with Arm-PCR of CDR3 regions. TCRdb processed the multiplex PCR reads anew with MiXCR; each CDR3 protein has one entry. The table includes about 430,000 distinct CDR3 sequences, approximately 22% detected once. The material was peripheral blood mononuclear cells (PBMCs), obtained when the disease was refractory, from a patient treated with antithyroid drugs. The receptors derive from a female donor with Graves disease.

Concerning this clonotype: A single base separates this from a much larger clone, so it may be a read error. V and J are TRBV12-3 or TRBV12-4 and TRBJ1-5, with D perhaps TRBD1 (6 bases). The CDR3 loop spans 13 amino acids. The CDR3 here is CATSRDIYRPQHF. The DNA of the CDR3 is TGTGCCACCAGTCGGGACATTTATCGGCCCCAGCATTTT.

The table lists this clonotype with many counts. V usage is TRBV6-1 and J usage is TRBJ2-7, with 7 bases aligning to TRBD1. CDR3 length: 16 residues. The germline V gene has CDR1 MNHNS and CDR2 SASEGT. J lost 2 bases, V lost 6 bases, and 13 bases had no gene match. CDR3 in amino acids: CASSQYGMTGTYEQYF. Here the CDR3 DNA reads TGTGCCAGCAGCCAATATGGGATGACAGGGACCTACGAGCAGTACTTC.

This clonotype was detected many times. V and J are TRBV7-8 and TRBJ2-5; 8 bases agree with TRBD2. V lost 1 base to trimming and J lost 6 bases; unmatched junction nucleotides: 13. Germline CDR1 is SGHVS and CDR2 is FQNEAQ. CDR3 size: 17 residues. DNA of the CDR3: TGTGCCAGCAGCTTAGTTCCTACTAGCGGCGGGGGAAAGACCCAGTACTTC. Translated: CASSLVPTSGGGKTQYF.

This clonotype has a handful of counts. This chain joins TRBV5-8 and TRBJ2-7, with unresolved D. The CDR3 totals 12 residues. V was trimmed by 4 bases and J by 10 bases, leaving 15 bases between them. Germline CDR1 SGHTS, CDR2 YDEGEE. The CDR3 protein is CASSLQPKSQYF. The CDR3 DNA sequence: TGTGCCAGCAGCCTCCAACCGAAGAGTCAGTACTTC.

This clonotype came up many times. As DNA, the CDR3 is TGCAGTGCTCAAGCAGGGGATGAAAAACTGTTTTTT. Its translation: CSAQAGDEKLFF. V and J are TRBV20-1 and TRBJ1-4, with D perhaps TRBD1 (6 bases). CDR3 length equals 12 residues. CDR1 is DFQATT and CDR2 is SNEGSKA in the germline V gene (reference sequence). Trimming left V 5 bases short and J 6 bases short, with 10 bases between.